This T cell receptor beta chain was retrieved from a study of T cell responses to AZD1222 COVID-19 vaccine. As for the study in general: Second-dose schedules of about 4 or about 12 weeks were combined.

Produced via immunoSEQ multiplex PCR; TCRdb's table is partial and in-frame only. The profile shows roughly 190,000 clones, approximately 92% of them singletons. This CDR3 has 12 amino acids. Trimming cost V 1 base and J 3 bases, with 1 base left between them. Germline V gives CDR1 LGHNT, CDR2 FRNRAP. Whole-study findings and limits: Repertoires were sampled only after the peak T cell response. The donor group comprised mostly white British people and more females; the analysis possibly underestimated clonal diversity.

As concerns this clone: Its matching antigen is unknown.

The sequence was collected from an adult in good health. Specimen: peripheral blood, collected on day 0 of AZD1222 vaccination. The chain couples TRBV12-5 to TRBJ1-5; D gene unclear. The DNA for the CDR3 is TGTGCTAGTGGTTTGGCCAATCAGCCCCAGCATTTT. Encoded protein: CASGLANQPQHF.